This paragraph covers one T cell receptor beta chain sequence. This sample is part of a study of blood T cell repertoires in COVID-19. Overall study context: COVID-19 samples from acute and convalescent phases originated in the United States, Italy and Spain. Sources were T cells, B-cell-depleted T cells, or PBMCs; the material itself was cDNA or gDNA.

The junction had 3 bases not matched to a gene; V was cut back by 2 bases and J by 4 bases. Germline V gene lookup returns CDR1 SGHTA and CDR2 FQGTGA. CDR3 length equals 15 residues. TCRdb's copy holds only in-frame clones and misses some; the assay was immunoSEQ multiplex PCR. The table records under 150,000 clones, approximately 82% of them present only once. The sequenced sample consisted of peripheral blood. The rearrangement joins TRBV7-3 to TRBJ2-2; TRBD2 matches 8 bases. This TCR derives from an older man with active or convalescent COVID-19. As DNA, the CDR3 is TGTGCCAGCAGCTTACGGGAGGGCCCCACCGGGGAGCTGTTTTTT. Amino acid sequence: CASSLREGPTGELFF.